The 8 T cell receptor beta chains presented below share a single source sample, sequenced in a study of vaccination effects on CD4 cells after COVID-19. The ViraFEST assay expanded antigen-specific CD4+ T cells with viral peptide pools before sequencing. Following culture for approximately ten days, CD4+ T cells were isolated. All vaccine recipients tested negative for nucleocapsid antibodies and had never contracted SARS-CoV-2 infection. For these TCRs, the target antigens are not known. Sequencing was performed with immunoSEQ multiplex PCR; in TCRdb, only in-frame clones are kept and a portion is missing. The sample has some 20,000 clones, approximately 70% seen once. Sample: CD4+ T cells from PBMCs cultured with HCoV-NL63 spike peptides, taken before COVID-19 vaccination. The origin of the receptors is a human donor who received a COVID-19 vaccine.

The chain employs TRBV18 and TRBJ1-1; perhaps TRBD1 as D (5 bases). The CDR3 spans 15 residues. V was cut by 3 bases and J by 4 bases, with 15 bases left in between. In germline, CDR1 is KGHSH, CDR2 LQKENI. The CDR3 region is CASSPLAGTGTEAFF. In DNA form, the CDR3 reads TGTGCCAGCTCACCCCTCGCCGGGACGGGCACTGAAGCTTTCTTT.

V and J are TRBV2 and TRBJ2-3; D unresolved. The germline V gene has CDR1 SNHLY and CDR2 FYNNEI. This CDR3 contains 13 residues. The V gene lost 2 bases and the J gene lost 3 bases, with 6 bases spanning the gap. The CDR3 region is CASSERRTDTQYF. CDR3 nucleotide sequence: TGTGCCAGCAGTGAACGTAGAACAGATACGCAGTATTTT.

The V and J genes are TRBV5-1 and TRBJ1-2, with D perhaps matching TRBD1 (6 bases). Germline assignment: CDR1 SGHRS and CDR2 YFSETQ. Trimming removed 1 base from V and 5 bases from J, with 9 bases in between. The CDR3 is made up of 13 amino acids. CDR3 sequence (DNA): TGCGCCAGCAGCTTGACAGGGCTTTATGGCTACACCTTC. Translation: CASSLTGLYGYTF. Variable domain in full (rest from reference TRBV5-1 and TRBJ1-2): KAGVTQTPRYLIKTRGQQVTLSCSPISGHRSVSWYQQTPGQGLQFLFEYFSETQRNKGNFPGRFSGRQFSNSRSEMNVSTLELGDSALYLCASSLTGLYGYTFGSGTRLTVV.

The chain combines TRBV6-5 with TRBJ1-5, with a weak D call TRBD1 (6 bases). In germline, CDR1 is MNHEY, CDR2 SVGAGI. The CDR3 covers 15 residues. Trimming stripped 6 bases from V and 3 bases from J, with 15 bases between. CDR3 residues: CASSWTAILNQPQHF. The CDR3 DNA is TGTGCCAGCAGCTGGACAGCTATTCTCAATCAGCCCCAGCATTTT.

V is TRBV18 and J is TRBJ2-1, with 13 nucleotides matching TRBD2. Trimming at V came to 4 bases and at J to 5 bases, leaving 2 bases not matched to a gene. From germline, CDR1 is KGHSH and CDR2 LQKENI. The CDR3 covers 15 residues. CDR3 residues: CASSHGTSGNNEQFF. The CDR3 nucleotides read TGTGCCAGCTCACACGGGACTAGCGGGAACAATGAGCAGTTCTTC.

The V gene is TRBV15, the J gene TRBJ1-1; D remains unclear. Trimming left V 0 bases short and J 9 bases short, with 8 bases between. Germline-derived CDR1 and CDR2 are LNHNV and YYDKDF (reference sequence). This CDR3 region has 12 residues. The CDR3 region has the DNA TGTGCCACCAGCAGAGACCAGAGCAAAGCTTTCTTT. As protein: CATSRDQSKAFF.

V usage is TRBV6-1 and J usage is TRBJ2-1, with 9 bases identical to TRBD2. V lost 4 bases and J lost 8; bases outside the gene matches: 12. CDR3 length: 16 amino acids. Germline V lookup: CDR1 MNHNS, CDR2 SASEGT. The CDR3 sequence is CASSGWTSESWDEQFF. CDR3 nucleotides: TGTGCCAGCAGTGGATGGACTAGCGAAAGCTGGGATGAGCAGTTCTTC.

This chain joins TRBV25-1 and TRBJ1-2; D may be TRBD1 (6 bases). Germline CDR1 reads MGHDK; CDR2 reads SYGVNS. The CDR3 loop spans 14 amino acids. The V end was cut by 2 bases, the J end by 1 base, with 8 bases between. As DNA, the CDR3 is TGTGCCAGCAGTGAAATACAGGGTAACTATGGCTACACCTTC. Translation gives CASSEIQGNYGYTF.